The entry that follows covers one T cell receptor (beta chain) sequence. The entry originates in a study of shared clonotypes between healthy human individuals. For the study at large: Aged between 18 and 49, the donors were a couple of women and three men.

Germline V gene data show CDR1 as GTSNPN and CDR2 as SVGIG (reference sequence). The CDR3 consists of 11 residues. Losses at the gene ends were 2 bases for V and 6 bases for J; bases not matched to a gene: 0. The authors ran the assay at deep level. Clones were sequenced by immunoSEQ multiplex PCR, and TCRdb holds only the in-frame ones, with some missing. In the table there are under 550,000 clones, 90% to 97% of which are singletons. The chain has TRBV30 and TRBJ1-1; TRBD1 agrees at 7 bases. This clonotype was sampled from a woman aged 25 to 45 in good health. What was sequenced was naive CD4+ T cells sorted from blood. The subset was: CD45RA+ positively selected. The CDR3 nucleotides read TGTGCCTGGAGTACAGGGGCTGAAGCTTTCTTT. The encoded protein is CAWSTGAEAFF.